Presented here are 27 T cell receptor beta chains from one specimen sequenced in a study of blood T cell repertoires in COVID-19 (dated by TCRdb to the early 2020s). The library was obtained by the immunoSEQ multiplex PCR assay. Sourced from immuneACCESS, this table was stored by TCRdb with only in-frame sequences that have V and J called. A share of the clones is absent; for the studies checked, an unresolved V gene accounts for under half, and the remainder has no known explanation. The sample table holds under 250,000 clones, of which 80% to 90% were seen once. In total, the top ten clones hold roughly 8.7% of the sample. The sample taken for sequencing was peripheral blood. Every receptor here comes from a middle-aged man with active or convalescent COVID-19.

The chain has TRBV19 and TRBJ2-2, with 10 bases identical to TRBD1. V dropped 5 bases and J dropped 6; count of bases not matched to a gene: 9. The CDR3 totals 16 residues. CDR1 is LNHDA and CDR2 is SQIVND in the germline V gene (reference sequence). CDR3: CASSAGDRGNAGELFF. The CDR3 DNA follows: TGTGCCAGTAGTGCCGGGGACAGGGGTAACGCCGGGGAGCTGTTTTTT.

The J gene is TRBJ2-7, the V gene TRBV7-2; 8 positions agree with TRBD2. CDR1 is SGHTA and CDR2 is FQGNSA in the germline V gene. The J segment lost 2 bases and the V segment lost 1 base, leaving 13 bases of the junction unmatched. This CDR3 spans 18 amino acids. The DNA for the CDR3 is TGTGCCAGCAGCTTAGTTGATAAACTAGCGGCGATTACCTACGAGCAGTACTTC. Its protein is CASSLVDKLAAITYEQYF.

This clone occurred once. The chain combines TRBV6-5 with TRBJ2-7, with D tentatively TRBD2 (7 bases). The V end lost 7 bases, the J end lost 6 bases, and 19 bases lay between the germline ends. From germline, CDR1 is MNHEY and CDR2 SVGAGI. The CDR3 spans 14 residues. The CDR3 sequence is CASTGGRVVREQYF. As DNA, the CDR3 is TGTGCCAGCACGGGGGGCAGGGTAGTACGCGAGCAGTACTTC.

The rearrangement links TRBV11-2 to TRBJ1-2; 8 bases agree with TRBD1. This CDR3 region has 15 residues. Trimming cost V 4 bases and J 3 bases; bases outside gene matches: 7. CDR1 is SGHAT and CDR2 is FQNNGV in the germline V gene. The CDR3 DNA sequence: TGTGCCAGCAGCTCCGAGACAGGGGCCTACTATGGCTACACCTTC. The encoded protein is CASSSETGAYYGYTF. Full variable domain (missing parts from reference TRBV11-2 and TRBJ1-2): EAGVAQSPRYKIIEKRQSVAFWCNPISGHATLYWYQQILGQGPKLLIQFQNNGVVDDSQLPKDRFSAERLKGVDSTLKIQPAKLEDSAVYLCASSSETGAYYGYTFGSGTRLTVV.

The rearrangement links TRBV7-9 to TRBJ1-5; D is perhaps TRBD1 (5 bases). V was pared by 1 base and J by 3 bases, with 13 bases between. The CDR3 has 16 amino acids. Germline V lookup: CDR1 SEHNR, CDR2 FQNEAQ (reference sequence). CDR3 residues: CASSLGTGDYNQPQHF. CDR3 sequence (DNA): TGTGCCAGCAGCTTAGGAACCGGGGACTACAATCAGCCCCAGCATTTT.

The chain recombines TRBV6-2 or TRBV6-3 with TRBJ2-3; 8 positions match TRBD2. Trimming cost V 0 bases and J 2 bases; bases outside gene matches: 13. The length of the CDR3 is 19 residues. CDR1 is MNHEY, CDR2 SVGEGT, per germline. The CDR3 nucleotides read TGTGCCAGCAGTTACTCGCGGGGGGCCGACCGCTATTCCACAGATACGCAGTATTTT. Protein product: CASSYSRGADRYSTDTQYF.

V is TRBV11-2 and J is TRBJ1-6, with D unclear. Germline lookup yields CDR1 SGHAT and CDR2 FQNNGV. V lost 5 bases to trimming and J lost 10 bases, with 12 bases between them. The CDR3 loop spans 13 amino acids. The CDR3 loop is CASSMGVESPLHF. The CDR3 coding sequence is TGTGCCAGCAGCATGGGTGTGGAGTCACCCCTCCACTTT.

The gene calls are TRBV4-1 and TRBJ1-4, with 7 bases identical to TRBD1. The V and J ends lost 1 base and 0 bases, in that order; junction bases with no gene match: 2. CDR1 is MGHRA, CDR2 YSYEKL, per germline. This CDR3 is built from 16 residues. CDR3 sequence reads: CASSQGQGATNEKLFF. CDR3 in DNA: TGCGCCAGCAGCCAAGGCCAGGGGGCAACTAATGAAAAACTGTTTTTT.

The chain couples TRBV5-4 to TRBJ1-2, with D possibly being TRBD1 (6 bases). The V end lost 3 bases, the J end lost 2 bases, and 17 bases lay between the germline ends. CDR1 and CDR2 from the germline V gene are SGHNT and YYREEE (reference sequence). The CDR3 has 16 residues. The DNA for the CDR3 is TGTGCCAGCAGCTGGGGACAAGACCCGCCGAACTATGGCTACACCTTC. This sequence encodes CASSWGQDPPNYGYTF.

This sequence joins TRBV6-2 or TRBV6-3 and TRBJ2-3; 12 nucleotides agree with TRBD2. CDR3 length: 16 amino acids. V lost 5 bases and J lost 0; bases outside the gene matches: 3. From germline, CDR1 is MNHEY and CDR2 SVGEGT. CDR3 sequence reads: CASSLGLAGSTDTQYF. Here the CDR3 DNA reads TGTGCCAGCAGTCTCGGACTAGCGGGGAGCACAGATACGCAGTATTTT.

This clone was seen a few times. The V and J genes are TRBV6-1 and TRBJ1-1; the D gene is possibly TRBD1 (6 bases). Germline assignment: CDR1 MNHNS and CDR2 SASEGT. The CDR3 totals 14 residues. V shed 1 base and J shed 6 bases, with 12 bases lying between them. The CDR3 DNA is TGTGCCAGCAGTGAAGGACAGGAGTTCGCTGAAGCTTTCTTT. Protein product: CASSEGQEFAEAFF.

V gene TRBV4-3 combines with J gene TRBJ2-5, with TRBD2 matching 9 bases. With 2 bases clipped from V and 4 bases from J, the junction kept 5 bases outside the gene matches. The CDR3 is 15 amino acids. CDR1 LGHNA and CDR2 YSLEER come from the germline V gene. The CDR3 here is CASSQQRGVGETQYF. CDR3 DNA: TGCGCCAGCAGCCAACAGCGGGGGGTGGGAGAGACCCAGTACTTC.

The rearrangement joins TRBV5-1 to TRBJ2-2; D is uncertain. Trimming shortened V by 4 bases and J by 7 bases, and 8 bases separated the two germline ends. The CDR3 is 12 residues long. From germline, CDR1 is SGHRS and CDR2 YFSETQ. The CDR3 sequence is CASSPPSGELFF. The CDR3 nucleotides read TGCGCCAGCAGCCCCCCCAGCGGGGAGCTGTTTTTT.

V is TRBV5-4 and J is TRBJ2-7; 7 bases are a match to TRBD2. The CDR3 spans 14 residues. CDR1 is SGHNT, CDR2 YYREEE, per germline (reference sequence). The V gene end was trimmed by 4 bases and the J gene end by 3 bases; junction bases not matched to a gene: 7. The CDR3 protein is CASSPGLVSYEQYF. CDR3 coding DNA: TGTGCCAGCAGCCCCGGACTAGTGAGCTACGAGCAGTACTTC.

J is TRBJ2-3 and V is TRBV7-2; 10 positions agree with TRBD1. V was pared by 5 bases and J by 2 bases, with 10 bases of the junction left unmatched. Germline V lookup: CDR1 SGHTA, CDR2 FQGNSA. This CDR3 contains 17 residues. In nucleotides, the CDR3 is TGTGCCAGCAGCGCCCCAGGGGACAGGGGTTACACAGATACGCAGTATTTT. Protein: CASSAPGDRGYTDTQYF. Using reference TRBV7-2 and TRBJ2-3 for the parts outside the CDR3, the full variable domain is GAGVSQSPSNKVTEKGKDVELRCDPISGHTALYWYRQSLGQGLEFLIYFQGNSAPDKSGLPSDRFSAERTGGSVSTLTIQRTQQEDSAVYLCASSAPGDRGYTDTQYFGPGTRLTVL.

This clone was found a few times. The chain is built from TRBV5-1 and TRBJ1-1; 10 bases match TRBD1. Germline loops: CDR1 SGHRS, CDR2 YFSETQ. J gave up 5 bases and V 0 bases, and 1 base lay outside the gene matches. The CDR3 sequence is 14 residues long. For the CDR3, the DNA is TGCGCCAGCAGCTTGGGGGACAGGGGTACTGAAGCTTTCTTT. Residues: CASSLGDRGTEAFF.

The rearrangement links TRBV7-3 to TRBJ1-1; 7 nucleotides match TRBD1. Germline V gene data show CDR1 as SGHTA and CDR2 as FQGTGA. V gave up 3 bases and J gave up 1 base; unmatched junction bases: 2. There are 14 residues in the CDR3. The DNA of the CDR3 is TGTGCCAGCAGCTTCGGGACAGAGAACACTGAAGCTTTCTTT. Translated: CASSFGTENTEAFF.

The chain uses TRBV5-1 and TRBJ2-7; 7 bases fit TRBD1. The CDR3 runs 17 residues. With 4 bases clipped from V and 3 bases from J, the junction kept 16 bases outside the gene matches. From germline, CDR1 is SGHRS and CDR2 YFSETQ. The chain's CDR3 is CASSPRTGFSGIYEQYF. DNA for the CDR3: TGCGCCAGCAGCCCACGGACAGGATTCTCGGGGATCTACGAGCAGTACTTC.

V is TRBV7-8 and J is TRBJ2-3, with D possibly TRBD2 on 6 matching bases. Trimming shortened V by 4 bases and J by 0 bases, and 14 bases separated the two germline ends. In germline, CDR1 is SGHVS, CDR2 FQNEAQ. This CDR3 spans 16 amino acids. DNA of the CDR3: TGTGCCAGCAGCTCAAACGGACTATTAAGCACAGATACGCAGTATTTT. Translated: CASSSNGLLSTDTQYF.

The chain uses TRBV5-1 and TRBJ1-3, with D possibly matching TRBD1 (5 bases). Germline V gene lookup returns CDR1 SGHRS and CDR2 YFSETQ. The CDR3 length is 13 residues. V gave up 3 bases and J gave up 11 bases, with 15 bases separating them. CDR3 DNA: TGCGCCAGCAGCTCGGGGGACCGGCGACCCATATATTTT. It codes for CASSSGDRRPIYF.

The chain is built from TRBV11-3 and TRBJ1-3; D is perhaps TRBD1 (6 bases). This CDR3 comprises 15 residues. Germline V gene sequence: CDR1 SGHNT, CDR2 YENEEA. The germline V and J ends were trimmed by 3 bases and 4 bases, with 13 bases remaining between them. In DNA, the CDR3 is TGTGCCAGCAGCTTTACGACAGGCTACGGAAACACCATATATTTT. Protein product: CASSFTTGYGNTIYF.

This CDR3 reads CASRRGREEQYF. CDR3 DNA: TGTGCCAGCAGAAGGGGGCGAGAAGAGCAGTACTTC. The genes are TRBV25-1 and TRBJ2-7; 7 bases fit TRBD1. CDR1 is MGHDK and CDR2 is SYGVNS in the germline V gene. V gave up 6 bases and J gave up 7 bases; unmatched junction bases: 6. The CDR3 extends over 12 amino acids.

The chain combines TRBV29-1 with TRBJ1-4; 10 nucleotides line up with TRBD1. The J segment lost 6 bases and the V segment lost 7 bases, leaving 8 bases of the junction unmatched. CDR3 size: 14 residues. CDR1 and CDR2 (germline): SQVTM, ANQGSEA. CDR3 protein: CSGKTGTGDEKLFF. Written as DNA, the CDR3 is TGCAGCGGAAAAACCGGGACAGGGGATGAAAAACTGTTTTTT.

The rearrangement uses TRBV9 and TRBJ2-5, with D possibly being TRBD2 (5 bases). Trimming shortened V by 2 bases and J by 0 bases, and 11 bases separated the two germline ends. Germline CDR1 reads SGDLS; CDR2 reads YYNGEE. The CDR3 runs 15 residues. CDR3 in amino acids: CASSVRTGYQETQYF. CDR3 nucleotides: TGTGCCAGCAGCGTTAGGACGGGGTACCAAGAGACCCAGTACTTC.

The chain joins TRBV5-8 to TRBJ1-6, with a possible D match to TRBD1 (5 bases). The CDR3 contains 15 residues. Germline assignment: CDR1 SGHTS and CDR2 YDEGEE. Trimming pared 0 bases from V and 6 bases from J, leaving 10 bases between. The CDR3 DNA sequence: TGTGCCAGCAGCTTGGAGGCAGGGCTTAATTCACCCCTCCACTTT. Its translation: CASSLEAGLNSPLHF.

CDR3 sequence: CASSFHRSQPQHF. In nucleotides, the CDR3 is TGTGCCAGCAGTTTCCACAGGAGCCAGCCCCAGCATTTT. The gene calls are TRBV12-3 or TRBV12-4 and TRBJ1-5; TRBD1 is a possible D gene (5 bases). Trimming pared 3 bases from V and 7 bases from J, leaving 10 bases between. The CDR3 runs 13 residues.

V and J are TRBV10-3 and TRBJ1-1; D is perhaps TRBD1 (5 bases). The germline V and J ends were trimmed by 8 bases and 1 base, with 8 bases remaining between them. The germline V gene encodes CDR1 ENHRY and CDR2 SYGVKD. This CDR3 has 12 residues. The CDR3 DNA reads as TGTGCCATCGGCAGGGAGAACACTGAAGCTTTCTTT. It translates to CAIGRENTEAFF.